The subject of this entry is one TCR beta chain. The CDR3 is made up of 14 amino acids. Assay used: immunoSEQ multiplex PCR; TCRdb lists only in-frame clones, some missing. This sample has a few hundred thousand clones, with 89% found just once. The source of the sample is a study of blood T cell repertoires in COVID-19. Study at large: The samples span acute and convalescent COVID-19 from the United States, Italy and Spain.

The sequence came from a woman between 40 and 50 years old who had recovered from COVID-19. The chain combines TRBV1 with TRBJ2-1; the table assigns TRBD2, which was not confirmed against the DNA. TRBV1 is described as a pseudogene. Sample: peripheral blood. The CDR3 region has the DNA TGCACCAGCAGCCAAGATCGGCCCGCGGATGAGCAGTTCTTC. Protein sequence: CTSSQDRPADEQFF.